This T cell receptor beta chain was identified during a study of blood T cell repertoires in COVID-19. About the study: There were acute and convalescent COVID-19 samples, and they came from the United States, Italy and Spain. PBMCs, B-cell-depleted T cells, or T cells provided the cDNA or gDNA that made up the material.

The germline V and J ends were trimmed by 7 bases and 5 bases, with 14 bases remaining between them. Germline CDR1 KGHDR, CDR2 SFDVKD. The CDR3 is 13 residues long. During active infection, Seattle patients enrolled and were then monitored through disease. As originally analysed: Amplification from reference gene primers served as the basis for estimated nucleated cell counts. The method was immunoSEQ multiplex PCR; TCRdb's version includes in-frame clones alone and lacks a portion of them. Clonal size and the V and J genes are those of that table, whereas D and trimming came from the DNA. Of over 400,000 clones detected, 85% to 90% appear once; the ten largest clones hold about 8%.

V is TRBV24-1 and J is TRBJ2-7; D remains unclear. This clonotype was sampled from a woman aged 50 to 60 with COVID-19, enrolled during active disease. The sample taken for sequencing was peripheral blood. DNA for the CDR3: TGTGCCACCAGCAACAATCCCCTGAACGAGCAGTACTTC. This gives the protein CATSNNPLNEQYF.